The 8 T cell receptor beta chains in this list originate from one sample, sequenced in a study of CD8 T cells in ankylosing spondylitis. TCRdb reprocessed the 5' RACE reads with MiXCR, giving one entry per CDR3 protein. Counted here are around 330,000 distinct CDR3 sequences, roughly 11% occurring once; the ten biggest clones make up roughly 9.1%. The sequencing input was blood, either unsorted or a sorted T cell fraction (not recorded which). The source of these receptors is a female donor with ankylosing spondylitis or in good health (not recorded which).

This clonotype was counted many times. The rearrangement uses TRBV6-5 and TRBJ2-7, with TRBD2 identical over 13 bases. CDR1 is MNHEY and CDR2 is SVGAGI in the germline V gene. CDR3 length: 18 amino acids. Germline trimming cut 5 bases from V and 6 bases from J; bases unmatched to any gene: 16. For the CDR3, the DNA is TGTGCCAGCAGTCACCCTAGGACTAGCGGGAGTTTTGCCCCCGAGCAGTACTTC. Amino acid sequence: CASSHPRTSGSFAPEQYF.

This clonotype has ten or more counts. The chain has TRBV27 and TRBJ1-4; D gene uncertain. Trimming pared 3 bases from V and 8 bases from J, leaving 13 bases between. Looked up from germline, CDR1 is MNHEY and CDR2 is SMNVEV (reference sequence). The CDR3 contains 14 residues. The CDR3 here is CASSFAGGTEKLFF. For the CDR3, the DNA is TGTGCCAGCAGTTTTGCGGGTGGCACCGAAAAACTGTTTTTT.

This clonotype was seen repeatedly, ten times or more. The rearrangement joins TRBV5-1 to TRBJ2-2, with unresolved D. The CDR3 loop spans 12 amino acids. V lost 0 bases and J lost 7, with 4 bases in between. Germline lookup yields CDR1 SGHRS and CDR2 YFSETQ. The CDR3 loop is CASSLEGGELFF. CDR3 bases: TGCGCCAGCAGCTTGGAAGGCGGGGAGCTGTTTTTT.

The rearrangement uses TRBV6-5 and TRBJ2-7, with D perhaps matching TRBD1 (6 bases). The CDR3 loop spans 12 amino acids. V was shortened by 6 bases and J by 4 bases, with 10 bases between the two germline ends. The V gene's germline CDR1 is MNHEY and CDR2 SVGAGI. In DNA, the CDR3 is TGTGCCAGCAGCCGGACAGAGTACGAGCAGTACTTC. Protein: CASSRTEYEQYF.

This clonotype was detected many times. V usage is TRBV5-1 and J usage is TRBJ2-1, with TRBD2 identical over 8 bases. Germline V gene lookup returns CDR1 SGHRS and CDR2 YFSETQ. The V gene end was trimmed by 3 bases and the J gene end by 6 bases; junction bases not matched to a gene: 5. This CDR3 is 14 amino acids long. CDR3: CASSSGLVGNEQFF. The CDR3 DNA sequence: TGCGCCAGCAGCTCGGGACTAGTTGGCAATGAGCAGTTCTTC.

This chain connects TRBV6-5 to TRBJ2-1; 7 bases agree with TRBD2. This CDR3 comprises 16 residues. J was trimmed by 4 bases and V by 3 bases; bases with no gene match: 9. CDR1 and CDR2 from the germline V gene are MNHEY and SVGAGI. The CDR3 DNA reads TGTGCCAGCAGTTATGGAACGGGGGGTCCTTACAATGAGCAGTTCTTC. Its protein product is CASSYGTGGPYNEQFF.

This clonotype occurred many times. The chain joins TRBV9 to TRBJ2-1, with 11 positions matching TRBD2. The CDR3 runs to 15 residues. The ends lost 3 bases at V and 2 bases at J; junction bases unmatched: 1. Germline CDR1 and CDR2: SGDLS and YYNGEE. CDR3 loop: CASSGGLAAYNEQFF. The CDR3 region has the DNA TGTGCCAGCAGCGGGGGACTAGCGGCCTACAATGAGCAGTTCTTC.

To note about this clonotype: A much larger clone differs from this one at a single base, so this may be a read error. This chain joins TRBV28 and TRBJ2-7; no firm D call. CDR3 length equals 14 residues. CDR1 and CDR2 from the germline V gene are MDHEN and SYDVKM. The DNA of the CDR3 is TGTGCCAGCACTCCCGGAGCTACAGTGGGCGAGCAGTCCTTC. It yields the protein CASTPGATVGEQSF. Together with reference TRBV28 and TRBJ2-7, the CDR3 gives the full variable domain: DVKVTQSSRYLVKRTGEKVFLECVQDMDHENMFWYRQDPGLGLRLIYFSYDVKMKEKGDIPEGYSVSREKKERFSLILESASTNQTSMYLCASTPGATVGEQSFGPGTRLTVT.